Following are 14 T cell receptor beta chains from one sample sequenced in a study of blood T cell repertoires in COVID-19. Measured with immunoSEQ multiplex PCR; TCRdb has only the in-frame clones, and not every one. Among about 330,000 clones listed, 65% to 90% were seen once. The sequenced sample was peripheral blood. These receptors came from a human donor in a cohort sampled during active COVID-19.

The rearrangement links TRBV23-1 to TRBJ1-5, with D tentatively TRBD1 (6 bases). TRBV23-1 is labeled an ORF, and its function is uncertain. The CDR3 is 15 residues long. V lost 0 bases, J lost 7 bases, and 13 bases lay in between. CDR3 loop: CASSQSGGRGQPQHF. For the CDR3, the DNA is TGCGCCAGCAGTCAATCGGGGGGGCGGGGGCAGCCCCAGCATTTT.

The V and J genes are TRBV30 and TRBJ1-3; 10 nucleotides align to TRBD1. CDR1 and CDR2 (germline): GTSNPN, SVGIG (reference sequence). The V gene end was trimmed by 1 base and the J gene end by 3 bases; junction bases not matched to a gene: 6. CDR3 length: 16 residues. CDR3 nucleotide sequence: TGTGCCTGGAGTGCCCAGACAGGGGGCCTTGGAAACACCATATATTTT. Its protein is CAWSAQTGGLGNTIYF. The complete variable domain, with remaining parts taken from reference TRBV30 and TRBJ1-3, reads SQTIHQWPATLVQPVGSPLSLECTVEGTSNPNLYWYRQAAGRGLQLLFYSVGIGQISSEVPQNLSASRPQDRQFILSSKKLLLSDSGFYLCAWSAQTGGLGNTIYFGEGSWLTVV.

V gene TRBV23-1 combines with J gene TRBJ1-5; 8 bases are shared with TRBD1. TRBV23-1 is known as an ORF, though its function is uncertain. The CDR3 spans 15 residues. Trimming removed 3 bases from V and 7 bases from J; junction bases left unmatched: 8. CDR3 bases: TGCGCCAGCAGTCACCCCAACAGGGGGGGCCAGCCCCAGCATTTT. Encoded protein: CASSHPNRGGQPQHF.

This chain links TRBV9 with TRBJ1-4; possible D gene TRBD1, 6 bases. The CDR3 is 15 residues long. Trimming removed 2 bases from V and 6 bases from J, with 14 bases in between. Germline V lookup: CDR1 SGDLS, CDR2 YYNGEE. The chain's CDR3 is CASSVLDRSDEKLFF. CDR3 nucleotides: TGTGCCAGCAGCGTGCTGGACAGATCGGATGAAAAACTGTTTTTT.

The V gene is TRBV19, the J gene TRBJ1-1; 11 bases are shared with TRBD1. Per germline, CDR1 LNHDA and CDR2 SQIVND (reference sequence). J lost 4 bases, V lost 6 bases, and 16 bases had no gene match. The CDR3 is made up of 18 amino acids. CDR3 region: CASRPGRLGQGGATEAFF. Here the CDR3 DNA reads TGTGCCAGTAGACCGGGACGACTGGGACAGGGGGGTGCCACTGAAGCTTTCTTT.

The V call is TRBV24-1, the J call TRBJ2-5; possibly TRBD2 for D (5 bases). Deletions cut 7 bases from V and 4 bases from J, with 6 bases between. The CDR3 contains 11 residues. CDR1 and CDR2 from the germline V gene are KGHDR and SFDVKD. The chain's CDR3 is CATSAGETQYF. CDR3 nucleotide sequence: TGTGCCACCAGCGCGGGAGAGACCCAGTACTTC.

The chain has TRBV7-8 and TRBJ1-4; 9 bases are shared with TRBD1. From germline, CDR1 is SGHVS and CDR2 FQNEAQ. This CDR3 spans 14 amino acids. Trimming removed 5 bases from V and 6 bases from J; junction bases left unmatched: 4. CDR3 bases: TGTGCCAGCAGCATTGACAGGGGGGATGAAAAACTGTTTTTT. It yields the protein CASSIDRGDEKLFF.

The CDR3 protein is CASSFGTSSTDTQYF. The CDR3 DNA is TGTGCCAGCAGCTTCGGGACTAGCAGCACAGATACGCAGTATTTT. This chain joins TRBV9 and TRBJ2-3, with 9 positions matching TRBD2. Germline V gives CDR1 SGDLS, CDR2 YYNGEE. V gave up 4 bases and J gave up 0 bases; unmatched junction bases: 3. The CDR3 sequence is 15 residues long.

J is TRBJ1-1 and V is TRBV2, with D uncertain. Germline V CDR1 and CDR2: SNHLY, FYNNEI. V was clipped by 0 bases and J by 8 bases, with 10 bases between them. The CDR3 spans 13 residues. The CDR3 nucleotides read TGTGCCAGCAGTGAAGCGGGTTGGAGAGAAGCTTTCTTT. Its translation: CASSEAGWREAFF.

The rearrangement uses TRBV5-8 and TRBJ2-2; tentative D call: TRBD1 (5 bases). CDR3 size: 16 residues. Germline loops: CDR1 SGHTS, CDR2 YDEGEE. Trimming removed 0 bases at V and 6 bases at J, with 15 bases between. The chain's CDR3 is CASSLAPGLIAGELFF. CDR3 sequence (DNA): TGTGCCAGCAGCTTGGCCCCAGGGTTGATAGCCGGGGAGCTGTTTTTT.

The chain carries TRBV7-2 and TRBJ2-7, with TRBD1 matching over 11 bases. The germline gives CDR1 SGHTA, CDR2 FQGNSA. The CDR3 length is 17 residues. Trimming removed 5 bases from V and 5 bases from J; junction bases left unmatched: 14. CDR3 in DNA: TGTGCCAGCAGCCCAGGACAGGGGGCCTCTTCGGGGAACGAGCAGTACTTC. Protein sequence: CASSPGQGASSGNEQYF.

The chain employs TRBV6-5 and TRBJ1-5; a possible D gene is TRBD1 (6 bases). The CDR3 spans 13 residues. Germline CDR1 MNHEY, CDR2 SVGAGI. Trimming removed 6 bases from V and 5 bases from J, with 11 bases in between. DNA for the CDR3: TGTGCCAGCAGCAGGGGCTGGGATCAGCCCCAGCATTTT. Protein sequence: CASSRGWDQPQHF.

This chain joins TRBV25-1 and TRBJ2-3; 10 bases fit TRBD1. V dropped 0 bases and J dropped 0; count of bases not matched to a gene: 6. The CDR3 is 18 amino acids. Looked up from germline, CDR1 is MGHDK and CDR2 is SYGVNS. This CDR3 reads CASSEYLGQGGSTDTQYF. The CDR3 DNA follows: TGTGCCAGCAGTGAATATCTTGGACAGGGGGGGAGCACAGATACGCAGTATTTT.

CDR3 sequence: CASSLRSSGGSTDTQYF. In nucleotides, the CDR3 is TGCGCCAGCAGCTTGAGGTCTAGCGGGGGTAGCACAGATACGCAGTATTTT. The genes are TRBV5-1 and TRBJ2-3; 10 bases match TRBD2. The ends lost 1 base at V and 0 bases at J; junction bases unmatched: 5. CDR3 length: 17 amino acids. Germline V lookup: CDR1 SGHRS, CDR2 YFSETQ.